The 32 T cell receptor beta chains reported below all come from one sample, sequenced in a study of OX40 agonist ivuxolimab in advanced cancers. Assay used: immunoSEQ multiplex PCR; TCRdb lists only in-frame clones, some missing. The table records just over 60,000 clones, roughly 87% of them present only once. The sample here was CD4+ or CD8+ T cells sorted from blood, taken in a trial of the OX40 agonist ivuxolimab. These receptors were taken from an adult with an advanced solid tumor such as melanoma, head and neck, liver or kidney cancer.

The gene calls are TRBV5-1 and TRBJ2-2; D perhaps matches TRBD2 (6 bases). The germline gives CDR1 SGHRS, CDR2 YFSETQ. With 0 bases removed from V and 3 bases from J, the gap between germline ends came to 9 bases. The CDR3 runs 15 residues. This chain's CDR3 is CASSLAGGDTGELFF. The CDR3 nucleotides read TGCGCCAGCAGCTTGGCCGGCGGGGACACCGGGGAGCTGTTTTTT.

The V call is TRBV18, the J call TRBJ2-1; 7 nucleotides align to TRBD2. In germline, CDR1 is KGHSH, CDR2 LQKENI. Unmatched junction bases numbered 10, after V lost 6 bases and J lost 5 bases. This CDR3 region has 15 residues. The CDR3 protein is CASSSPTSPNNEQFF. The CDR3 DNA is TGTGCCAGCTCCTCCCCGACTAGCCCCAACAATGAGCAGTTCTTC.

About this clone itself: Relative to the germline gene, one junction end is altered; a read error may explain this. This chain links TRBV4-1 with TRBJ2-1; D is unresolved. This CDR3 contains 15 residues. CDR1 is MGHRA and CDR2 is YSYEKL in the germline V gene. The DNA of the CDR3 is TGTGCCAGCAGCTTGCGTCGGAATACCGACAATGAGCAGTTCTTC. Amino acid sequence: CASSLRRNTDNEQFF.

The rearrangement joins TRBV9 to TRBJ1-2, with no clear D. Trimming took 0 bases from V and 6 from J, leaving 15 bases between them. The CDR3 consists of 15 residues. Germline V gene data show CDR1 as SGDLS and CDR2 as YYNGEE. CDR3 sequence: CASSVDVAPEDGYTF. CDR3 coding DNA: TGTGCCAGCAGCGTAGATGTAGCCCCAGAGGATGGCTACACCTTC.

J is TRBJ2-7 and V is TRBV7-9; 8 positions agree with TRBD1. The ends lost 6 bases at V and 1 base at J; junction bases unmatched: 5. Germline CDR1 is SEHNR and CDR2 is FQNEAQ (reference sequence). The CDR3 sequence is 14 residues long. CDR3 in amino acids: CASRHGTGSYEQYF. The CDR3 DNA reads TGTGCCAGCAGGCACGGGACAGGATCCTACGAGCAGTACTTC.

CDR3 in amino acids: CASSPRTTGMRANYGYTF. The DNA of the CDR3 is TGTGCCAGCAGCCCCCGAACTACCGGGATGAGGGCTAACTATGGCTACACCTTC. The chain has TRBV5-6 and TRBJ1-2, with D uncertain. Per the germline V gene, CDR1 is SGHDT and CDR2 is YYEEEE. Trimming removed 4 bases from V and 0 bases from J, with 22 bases in between. The length of the CDR3 is 18 residues.

This clone came up a few times. The chain uses TRBV7-9 and TRBJ2-7; 7 bases map to TRBD2. V gave up 1 base and J gave up 1 base; unmatched junction bases: 4. The CDR3 sequence is 15 residues long. The germline CDR1 and CDR2 sequences are SEHNR and FQNEAQ (reference sequence). CDR3 DNA sequence: TGTGCCAGCAGCTTAGTTGTAGCGGGTTCCTACGAGCAGTACTTC. Its protein is CASSLVVAGSYEQYF.

This chain links TRBV6-5 with TRBJ2-7, with 7 bases that match TRBD1. The CDR3 length is 15 residues. The V gene end was trimmed by 5 bases and the J gene end by 3 bases; junction bases not matched to a gene: 10. From germline, CDR1 is MNHEY and CDR2 SVGAGI. DNA of the CDR3: TGTGCCAGCAGTCGAACAGGGGCGATAGACTACGAGCAGTACTTC. Its protein product is CASSRTGAIDYEQYF.

The chain recombines TRBV7-4 with TRBJ2-5; D is perhaps TRBD2 (6 bases). The tail of the sequence fits TRBJ2-7 better, so the J call may be wrong. Per the germline V gene, CDR1 is SGHVT and CDR2 is SQSDAQ. The CDR3 consists of 15 residues. The CDR3, as DNA: TGTGCCAGCAGCTTAGGCGGGACGGACCCCTACGAGCAGTACTTC. As protein: CASSLGGTDPYEQYF.

This clone appeared a single time. This chain connects TRBV28 to TRBJ1-1, with D unresolved. CDR1 and CDR2 from the germline V gene are MDHEN and SYDVKM. The length of the CDR3 is 15 residues. V gave up 5 bases and J gave up 1 base, with 14 bases separating them. The CDR3 loop is CASSQPGRPNTEAFF. The CDR3, as DNA: TGTGCCAGCAGTCAGCCGGGGAGGCCGAACACTGAAGCTTTCTTT.

This sequence joins TRBV5-1 and TRBJ2-5; unclear D gene. The CDR3 extends over 14 amino acids. CDR1 and CDR2 (germline): SGHRS, YFSETQ. V dropped 0 bases and J dropped 5 bases, with 11 bases sitting between them. The CDR3 sequence: CASSLASLYETQYF. CDR3 nucleotides: TGCGCCAGCAGCTTGGCGAGTCTTTATGAGACCCAGTACTTC. The full variable domain, rest sourced from reference TRBV5-1 and TRBJ2-5, is KAGVTQTPRYLIKTRGQQVTLSCSPISGHRSVSWYQQTPGQGLQFLFEYFSETQRNKGNFPGRFSGRQFSNSRSEMNVSTLELGDSALYLCASSLASLYETQYFGPGTRLLVL.

The chain recombines TRBV30 with TRBJ2-1; TRBD2 might be the D (7 bases). This CDR3 is built from 13 residues. Deletions cut 1 base from V and 6 bases from J, with 10 bases between. CDR1 is GTSNPN, CDR2 SVGIG, per germline (reference sequence). The CDR3 DNA reads as TGTGCCTGGAGTGCGGGGGGCCCCAATGAGCAGTTCTTC. This codes for CAWSAGGPNEQFF.

The rearrangement uses TRBV6-1 and TRBJ1-6, with D unclear. Trimming took off 1 base at V and 7 bases at J, with 8 bases between the two ends. The CDR3 contains 14 residues. CDR1 and CDR2 (germline): MNHNS, SASEGT. For the CDR3, the DNA is TGTGCCAGCAGTGAAGGTTCTTGGAATTCACCCCTCCACTTT. It is translated as CASSEGSWNSPLHF.

This clone has just a few counts. This sequence joins TRBV2 and TRBJ2-5; 12 nucleotides align to TRBD2. The CDR3 extends over 16 amino acids. V was pared by 7 bases and J by 3 bases, with 9 bases of the junction left unmatched. CDR1 is SNHLY, CDR2 FYNNEI, per germline. The CDR3 coding sequence is TGTGCCAGCACCCCAGGGGGACTAGCGGGTAAAGAGACCCAGTACTTC. Amino acids: CASTPGGLAGKETQYF.

The V and J genes are TRBV19 and TRBJ1-1; D gene ambiguous. The germline V gene has CDR1 LNHDA and CDR2 SQIVND (reference sequence). The V and J ends lost 7 bases and 0 bases respectively, with 9 bases between them. The CDR3 extends over 13 amino acids. The CDR3 DNA reads TGTGCCAGTACAAACCTCATGAACACTGAAGCTTTCTTT. This sequence encodes CASTNLMNTEAFF.

This clone has just one count. Other nucleotide sequences in the sample specify the same CDR3. The chain couples TRBV28 to TRBJ1-2; no definite D call. The V end was cut by 5 bases, the J end by 6 bases, with 16 bases between. In germline, CDR1 is MDHEN, CDR2 SYDVKM. The CDR3 is made up of 14 amino acids. CDR3 in DNA: TGTGCCAGCAGTCTATCCACAGACTCGGATGGCTACACCTTC. Residues: CASSLSTDSDGYTF.

This rearrangement joins TRBV6-5 to TRBJ1-2; D remains unclear. Between the trimmed V and J ends, which lost 2 bases and 3 bases, there was a span of 7 bases. CDR3 length equals 13 residues. Germline values: CDR1 MNHEY, CDR2 SVGAGI. The CDR3 loop is CASSYEEDYGYTF. CDR3 sequence (DNA): TGTGCCAGCAGTTACGAGGAGGACTATGGCTACACCTTC.

Of note for this clone: At the DNA level, this CDR3 is encoded by other sequences in the same sample as well. The chain joins TRBV5-1 to TRBJ1-4, with TRBD1 as a possible D gene (5 bases). This CDR3 is 14 amino acids long. Trimming cost V 1 base and J 6 bases, with 10 bases left between them. In germline, CDR1 is SGHRS, CDR2 YFSETQ. CDR3 bases: TGCGCCAGCAGCTTGCGGCAGGGAGATGAAAAACTGTTTTTT. It codes for CASSLRQGDEKLFF.

The chain recombines TRBV28 with TRBJ1-2; unclear D gene. CDR1 and CDR2 from the germline V gene are MDHEN and SYDVKM. V was cut by 5 bases and J by 7 bases, with 17 bases left in between. There are 14 residues in the CDR3. The CDR3 protein is CASSQRPELTGYTF. CDR3 coding DNA: TGTGCCAGCAGTCAGAGGCCCGAATTGACTGGCTACACCTTC.

The chain combines TRBV7-3 with TRBJ2-7, with D uncertain. The CDR3 extends over 13 amino acids. Germline V gives CDR1 SGHTA, CDR2 FQGTGA. Trimming left V 8 bases short and J 2 bases short, with 13 bases between. The CDR3 here is CASAVVAPYEQYF. In nucleotides, the CDR3 is TGTGCCAGCGCGGTGGTAGCTCCCTACGAGCAGTACTTC.

This sequence joins TRBV9 and TRBJ2-5, with D possibly being TRBD2 (5 bases). TRBJ2-7 explains the end of the DNA better; the J call may be wrong. Germline CDR1 reads SGDLS; CDR2 reads YYNGEE. This CDR3 region has 15 residues. The CDR3 sequence is CASSVGSRGFYEQYF. The CDR3 nucleotides read TGTGCCAGCAGCGTAGGATCTCGGGGTTTCTACGAGCAGTACTTC.

This chain connects TRBV6-5 to TRBJ2-1, with 8 bases that match TRBD2. The CDR3 runs to 13 residues. The junction had 1 base not matched to a gene; V was cut back by 7 bases and J by 2 bases. Germline CDR1 MNHEY, CDR2 SVGAGI. CDR3 nucleotide sequence: TGTGCCAGCACCGGGAGGGCCTACAATGAGCAGTTCTTC. It codes for CASTGRAYNEQFF.

The rearrangement uses TRBV7-9 and TRBJ1-4, with D perhaps TRBD1 (5 bases). The CDR3 has 13 residues. The germline V gene has CDR1 SEHNR and CDR2 FQNEAQ (reference sequence). V was shortened by 8 bases and J by 8 bases, with 15 bases between the two germline ends. The CDR3 region has the DNA TGTGCCAGCGGGGTCCGGGGCAGGGAAAAACTGTTTTTT. Translation: CASGVRGREKLFF. The complete variable domain, with remaining parts taken from reference TRBV7-9 and TRBJ1-4, reads DTGVSQNPRHKITKRGQNVTFRCDPISEHNRLYWYRQTLGQGPEFLTYFQNEAQLEKSRLLSDRFSAERPKGSFSTLEIQRTEQGDSAMYLCASGVRGREKLFFGSGTQLSVL.

The chain links TRBV28 to TRBJ2-7; TRBD1 aligns across 10 bases. CDR1 is MDHEN and CDR2 is SYDVKM in the germline V gene. With V trimmed by 3 bases and J by 2 bases, 13 bases remained unmatched. The CDR3 covers 18 residues. The CDR3 DNA reads as TGTGCCAGCAGTTTCTTCCCGGGACAGGGGAACCCAGCCTACGAGCAGTACTTC. Residues: CASSFFPGQGNPAYEQYF.

CDR3 sequence: CASSLVGPGAYEQYF. Written as DNA, the CDR3 is TGTGCCAGCAGCTTAGTTGGACCGGGCGCCTACGAGCAGTACTTC. The V gene is TRBV7-2, the J gene TRBJ2-7; D call uncertain. The CDR3 runs to 15 residues. Trimming shortened V by 1 base and J by 2 bases, and 12 bases separated the two germline ends. From germline, CDR1 is SGHTA and CDR2 FQGNSA.

This chain connects TRBV6-5 to TRBJ1-5, with D tentatively TRBD1 (6 bases). Germline CDR1 is MNHEY and CDR2 is SVGAGI. This CDR3 is built from 15 residues. Trimming removed 5 bases at V and 4 bases at J, with 15 bases between. The CDR3 protein is CASSANRVRNQPQHF. The CDR3 nucleotides are TGTGCCAGCAGTGCCAACAGGGTAAGAAATCAGCCCCAGCATTTT.

The J gene is TRBJ2-7, the V gene TRBV5-1; TRBD1 or TRBD2 may be the D gene (5 bases each). CDR3 size: 15 residues. CDR1 is SGHRS, CDR2 YFSETQ, per germline. The ends were cut back, 3 bases at V and 7 bases at J, with 20 bases in the middle. The CDR3 region has the DNA TGCGCCAGCAGCTCCCTGGGACGGCCTGGGGAGGAGCAGTACTTC. Translating gives CASSSLGRPGEEQYF.

This chain joins TRBV27 and TRBJ2-1; D remains unclear. V was clipped by 5 bases and J by 7 bases, with 9 bases between them. The CDR3 spans 12 residues. In germline, CDR1 is MNHEY, CDR2 SMNVEV (reference sequence). The CDR3 protein is CASSANWNEQFF. The CDR3 DNA follows: TGTGCCAGCAGTGCGAATTGGAATGAGCAGTTCTTC.

The chain combines TRBV28 with TRBJ1-2; no firm D call. Trimming shortened V by 3 bases and J by 0 bases, and 8 bases separated the two germline ends. Germline V CDR1 and CDR2: MDHEN, SYDVKM. This CDR3 is built from 14 residues. The DNA for the CDR3 is TGTGCCAGCAGTTTCCTAAAAACTAACTATGGCTACACCTTC. This codes for CASSFLKTNYGYTF.

The J gene is TRBJ2-4, the V gene TRBV2; D uncertain. The length of the CDR3 is 12 residues. CDR1 is SNHLY and CDR2 is FYNNEI in the germline V gene. Trimming pared 6 bases from V and 8 bases from J, leaving 11 bases between. This CDR3 is CASSRASDIQYF. DNA of the CDR3: TGTGCCAGCAGCCGGGCATCGGACATTCAGTACTTC. Combining the CDR3 with reference TRBV2 and TRBJ2-4 gives the whole variable domain EPEVTQTPSHQVTQMGQEVILRCVPISNHLYFYWYRQILGQKVEFLVSFYNNEISEKSEIFDDQFSVERPDGSNFTLKIRSTKLEDSAMYFCASSRASDIQYFGAGTRLSVL.

The chain has TRBV4-1 and TRBJ2-1; weak D call: TRBD2 (5 bases). The germline V gene has CDR1 MGHRA and CDR2 YSYEKL. V lost 0 bases to trimming and J lost 11 bases, with 14 bases between them. CDR3 length equals 14 residues. The CDR3 DNA reads TGCGCCAGCAGCCAAGACCGCCCGGACTCCAAGCAGTTCTTC. Translating gives CASSQDRPDSKQFF.

Comment on this clone: At one end the junction does not follow the germline gene, possibly because of a read error. The chain employs TRBV7-9 and TRBJ1-1, with TRBD1 as a possible D gene (5 bases). Per the germline V gene, CDR1 is SEHNR and CDR2 is FQNEAQ (reference sequence). This CDR3 contains 13 residues. The CDR3 loop reads CASSLDDSAEAFF. The CDR3, as DNA: TGTGCCAGCAGTTTAGACGACAGTGCTGAAGCTTTCTTT.